This T cell receptor (beta chain) is drawn from a study of a mutant IDH1 vaccine in newly diagnosed glioma. Study at large: All eight of the vaccinations patients received fell in weeks 1, 3, 5, 7, 11, 15, 19 and 23. Patients' prior therapy spanned radiotherapy, temozolomide, or both; most underwent both. Study-level findings and limits: Pseudoprogression seemed unlinked to shifts in top peripheral T cell clonotypes.

Note on this clone: As yet, its antigen is unknown.

Time point noted: week 11, during vaccination. In the vaccine, a single dose held 300 ug of the mutant IDH1 20-mer peptide, along with topical imiquimod. Sequenced by immunoSEQ multiplex PCR; TCRdb stores in-frame clones only, minus some. Here the sample spans about 120,000 clones, 80% being singletons. Germline values: CDR1 SQVTM, CDR2 ANQGSEA. The CDR3 covers 14 residues. V lost 3 bases to trimming and J lost 0 bases, with 9 bases between them. This receptor was taken from a man between 40 and 49 years old with glioma. The chain uses TRBV29-1 and TRBJ2-1, with D hard to call. Sequenced material: PBMCs, taken from a glioma patient whose treatment included an IDH1 peptide vaccine. The CDR3 DNA reads as TGCAGCGTTGACATCTTGAGCTCCTACAATGAGCAGTTCTTC. Protein product: CSVDILSSYNEQFF.